These 27 T cell receptor beta chains share one sample of origin, sequenced in a study of blood T cell repertoires in COVID-19. This table comes from immunoSEQ multiplex PCR, and its TCRdb copy is limited to in-frame clones, with some not included. The repertoire holds about 82,000 clones, around 80% seen once, with roughly a third in the top ten. Sequencing was performed on peripheral blood. All receptors derive from a man aged 60 to 75 with COVID-19, enrolled during active disease.

The V gene is TRBV5-1, the J gene TRBJ1-1, with D uncertain. Germline V gene lookup returns CDR1 SGHRS and CDR2 YFSETQ. The CDR3 consists of 14 residues. Deletions cut 1 base from V and 3 bases from J, with 10 bases between. The CDR3 region is CASSLSTRDTEAFF. Written as DNA, the CDR3 is TGCGCCAGCAGCTTGTCGACGAGGGACACTGAAGCTTTCTTT.

The rearrangement uses TRBV28 and TRBJ1-1; 8 bases map to TRBD1. Germline loops: CDR1 MDHEN, CDR2 SYDVKM. J was trimmed by 4 bases and V by 5 bases; bases with no gene match: 9. The CDR3 extends over 15 amino acids. CDR3 protein: CASSPPTGVRTEAFF. CDR3 bases: TGTGCCAGCAGTCCCCCGACAGGGGTTCGCACTGAAGCTTTCTTT.

This clone appeared a single time. The rearrangement links TRBV5-8 to TRBJ2-7, with 8 bases aligning to TRBD1. J lost 1 base, V lost 3 bases, and 9 bases had no gene match. This CDR3 contains 16 residues. CDR1 is SGHTS and CDR2 is YDEGEE in the germline V gene. This CDR3 reads CASSWPGQVVSYEQYF. As DNA, the CDR3 is TGTGCCAGCAGCTGGCCGGGACAGGTGGTGTCCTACGAGCAGTACTTC.

The chain links TRBV6-5 to TRBJ1-6, with a tentative D call TRBD1 (6 bases). The V end was cut by 6 bases, the J end by 1 base, with 10 bases between. Germline CDR1 reads MNHEY; CDR2 reads SVGAGI. The CDR3 loop spans 15 amino acids. CDR3 DNA sequence: TGTGCCAGCAGGACCCAGGGGTCCTATAATTCACCCCTCCACTTT. It is translated as CASRTQGSYNSPLHF.

This clone was seen at least ten times. The rearrangement links TRBV19 to TRBJ1-6; D unclear. The CDR3 totals 13 residues. V was clipped by 2 bases and J by 14 bases, with 13 bases between them. Germline V gene sequence: CDR1 LNHDA, CDR2 SQIVND (reference sequence). The CDR3 DNA is TGTGCCAGTAGTATACGTCCCGGGTTGACCCTCCACTTT. The encoded protein is CASSIRPGLTLHF.

This clone was found once. The chain is built from TRBV18 and TRBJ2-3; 14 bases match TRBD2. Germline trimming cut 5 bases from V and 1 base from J; bases unmatched to any gene: 17. The CDR3 runs 21 residues. Germline-derived CDR1 and CDR2 are KGHSH and LQKENI. CDR3 loop: CASSAKPGLAGASGGTDTQYF. CDR3 sequence (DNA): TGTGCCAGCTCAGCGAAACCGGGACTAGCGGGAGCGTCAGGCGGCACAGATACGCAGTATTTT.

This clone was recorded a few times. The chain recombines TRBV25-1 with TRBJ2-2; D perhaps matches TRBD2 (6 bases). Germline assignment: CDR1 MGHDK and CDR2 SYGVNS. The CDR3 sequence is 15 residues long. V gave up 3 bases and J gave up 3 bases, with 11 bases separating them. The CDR3 DNA follows: TGTGCCAGCAGTGACGGGACTTTCTACACCGGGGAGCTGTTTTTT. Protein: CASSDGTFYTGELFF.

This clone was observed many times. J is TRBJ2-5 and V is TRBV21-1; TRBD1, the D gene given by the table, was not confirmed from the DNA. TRBV21-1 is designated a pseudogene. This CDR3 region has 16 residues. The CDR3 spells CASSAEGTGYQETQYF. As DNA, the CDR3 is TGTGCCAGCAGCGCCGAGGGGACAGGGTACCAAGAGACCCAGTACTTC.

The chain recombines TRBV19 with TRBJ1-1; D is unclear. Germline values: CDR1 LNHDA, CDR2 SQIVND (reference sequence). The CDR3 is 14 amino acids. V lost 7 bases to trimming and J lost 1 base, with 13 bases between them. CDR3 sequence (DNA): TGTGCCAGTAAAGGTGGGCGTAGGAACACTGAAGCTTTCTTT. As protein: CASKGGRRNTEAFF.

The gene calls are TRBV19 and TRBJ2-5, with TRBD2 identical over 8 bases. Germline V gene data show CDR1 as LNHDA and CDR2 as SQIVND (reference sequence). The CDR3 runs 15 residues. The junction had 12 bases not matched to a gene; V was cut back by 7 bases and J by 5 bases. CDR3 protein: CASKGVSGRVETQYF. The CDR3 DNA is TGTGCCAGTAAGGGGGTCAGCGGGAGAGTGGAGACCCAGTACTTC.

The chain recombines TRBV2 with TRBJ2-2, with D unclear. This CDR3 spans 13 amino acids. From germline, CDR1 is SNHLY and CDR2 FYNNEI. The V and J ends lost 6 bases and 4 bases respectively, with 9 bases between them. CDR3 region: CASRSLATGELFF. CDR3 DNA sequence: TGTGCCAGCAGGTCTTTGGCCACCGGGGAGCTGTTTTTT.

The rearrangement joins TRBV6-5 to TRBJ2-5, with D possibly TRBD2 on 6 matching bases. Trimming removed 2 bases at V and 3 bases at J, with 13 bases between. The CDR3 has 15 residues. Germline assignment: CDR1 MNHEY and CDR2 SVGAGI. The CDR3 region has the DNA TGTGCCAGCAGTTACGGGACTTTGGGAAAAGAGACCCAGTACTTC. It specifies CASSYGTLGKETQYF.

This clone was recorded a few times. The chain uses TRBV7-9 and TRBJ2-2; D gene uncertain. The CDR3 loop spans 14 amino acids. V was cut by 2 bases and J by 2 bases, with 6 bases left in between. CDR1 is SEHNR, CDR2 FQNEAQ, per germline (reference sequence). CDR3 sequence reads: CASSLFRNTGELFF. CDR3 bases: TGTGCCAGCAGCTTATTTAGAAACACCGGGGAGCTGTTTTTT.

The chain employs TRBV10-3 and TRBJ2-5; TRBD2 agrees at 15 bases. CDR3 length: 16 residues. Germline V CDR1 and CDR2: ENHRY, SYGVKD. V gave up 5 bases and J gave up 5 bases; unmatched junction bases: 6. The CDR3 sequence is CAISWTSGGVMETQYF. The DNA of the CDR3 is TGTGCCATCAGTTGGACTAGCGGGGGGGTTATGGAGACCCAGTACTTC.

This clone was counted once. This chain links TRBV6-4 with TRBJ1-6; the match to TRBD1 covers 7 bases. V was clipped by 6 bases and J by 7 bases; unmatched bases: 6. This CDR3 region has 14 residues. The germline V gene encodes CDR1 MRHNA and CDR2 SNTAGT. This CDR3 reads CASSGDSENSPLHF. DNA of the CDR3: TGTGCCAGCAGCGGGGACAGCGAAAATTCACCCCTCCACTTT.

The chain employs TRBV10-3 and TRBJ1-2; D is possibly TRBD1 (5 bases). Trimming cost V 2 bases and J 8 bases, with 18 bases left between them. The CDR3 consists of 15 residues. The germline gives CDR1 ENHRY, CDR2 SYGVKD. The CDR3 sequence: CAISEGTAPSGGYTF. Here the CDR3 DNA reads TGTGCCATCAGTGAGGGGACTGCCCCTTCAGGAGGCTACACCTTC.

This chain uses TRBV19 with TRBJ1-2; D not resolved. V was trimmed by 5 bases and J by 4 bases, leaving 14 bases between them. Germline CDR1 is LNHDA and CDR2 is SQIVND (reference sequence). CDR3 length equals 14 residues. This chain's CDR3 is CASSLHSGSYGYTF. The CDR3 DNA reads as TGTGCCAGTAGTCTTCACAGCGGGTCCTATGGCTACACCTTC.

The J gene is TRBJ2-7, the V gene TRBV6-5, with D maybe TRBD1 (6 bases). CDR3 length: 15 amino acids. V lost 7 bases, J lost 1 base, and 17 bases lay in between. In germline, CDR1 is MNHEY, CDR2 SVGAGI. CDR3 sequence: CASTRTAFSSYEQYF. In nucleotides, the CDR3 is TGTGCCAGCACAAGGACAGCTTTTTCGTCCTACGAGCAGTACTTC.

The chain has TRBV7-9 and TRBJ1-2; maybe TRBD1 (5 bases). Trimming pared 5 bases from V and 5 bases from J, leaving 12 bases between. CDR1 and CDR2 from the germline V gene are SEHNR and FQNEAQ (reference sequence). CDR3 size: 13 residues. The CDR3 is CASSHRTEYGYTF. The CDR3 region has the DNA TGTGCCAGCAGCCACAGGACCGAATATGGCTACACCTTC.

This chain links TRBV7-3 with TRBJ2-1; weak D call: TRBD2 (6 bases). V gave up 6 bases and J gave up 0 bases, with 12 bases separating them. This CDR3 region has 15 residues. Germline CDR1 and CDR2: SGHTA and FQGTGA. Written as DNA, the CDR3 is TGTGCCAGCAGTACGGGAGACAGCTCCTACAATGAGCAGTTCTTC. Its translation: CASSTGDSSYNEQFF.

This clone was counted once. The chain recombines TRBV7-9 with TRBJ2-7, with a tentative D call TRBD2 (5 bases). V was cut by 5 bases and J by 2 bases, with 19 bases left in between. The germline V gene has CDR1 SEHNR and CDR2 FQNEAQ (reference sequence). CDR3 length: 16 residues. The CDR3 is CASSPGPRGFPYEQYF. The CDR3 DNA sequence: TGTGCCAGCAGCCCGGGTCCCAGAGGGTTCCCCTACGAGCAGTACTTC.

This clone turned up a few times. This chain joins TRBV7-8 and TRBJ1-1; possible D gene TRBD1, 6 bases. Trimming shortened V by 5 bases and J by 6 bases, and 13 bases separated the two germline ends. CDR3 size: 13 residues. Germline CDR1 reads SGHVS; CDR2 reads FQNEAQ. As DNA, the CDR3 is TGTGCCAGCAGCCCCGGGACAATCTCTGAAGCTTTCTTT. Translation gives CASSPGTISEAFF. Full variable domain (rest looked up from reference TRBV7-8 and TRBJ1-1): GAGVSQSPRYKVAKRGQDVALRCDPISGHVSLFWYQQALGQGPEFLTYFQNEAQLDKSGLPSDRFFAERPEGSVSTLKIQRTQQEDSAVYLCASSPGTISEAFFGQGTRLTVV.

The chain combines TRBV11-1 with TRBJ2-1, with D maybe TRBD2 (6 bases). V was shortened by 2 bases and J by 0 bases, with 11 bases between the two germline ends. CDR3 length: 16 residues. Germline loops: CDR1 SGHAT, CDR2 FQDESV (reference sequence). The CDR3 is CASSLLAGSSYNEQFF. The CDR3, as DNA: TGTGCCAGCAGCTTACTGGCGGGGAGCTCCTACAATGAGCAGTTCTTC.

This chain links TRBV13 with TRBJ2-6; 9 positions agree with TRBD1. Germline V gene data show CDR1 as PRHDT and CDR2 as FYEKMQ (reference sequence). The CDR3 runs 17 residues. V dropped 0 bases and J dropped 3; count of bases not matched to a gene: 3. CDR3 region: CASSLGQGAGGANVLTF. Written as DNA, the CDR3 is TGTGCCAGCAGCTTAGGACAGGGGGCGGGTGGGGCCAACGTCCTGACTTTC.

The chain joins TRBV28 to TRBJ2-4, with a weak D call TRBD1 (7 bases). The CDR3 totals 16 residues. Germline V gene lookup returns CDR1 MDHEN and CDR2 SYDVKM. Trimming pared 4 bases from V and 0 bases from J, leaving 13 bases between. CDR3 DNA: TGTGCCAGCAGTTCAGGGGGGATACTAGCCAAAAACATTCAGTACTTC. Encoded protein: CASSSGGILAKNIQYF.

The CDR3 loop is CASSLDRGILAKNIQYF. The CDR3 DNA follows: TGCGCCAGCAGCCTCGACAGGGGGATACTAGCCAAAAACATTCAGTACTTC. This chain joins TRBV5-1 and TRBJ2-4; 9 bases map to TRBD1. The CDR3 covers 17 residues. The germline gives CDR1 SGHRS, CDR2 YFSETQ. The trim removed 4 bases at V and 0 bases at J, leaving 8 bases unmatched.

The chain joins TRBV9 to TRBJ2-7; no clear D gene. This CDR3 contains 14 residues. Germline CDR1 and CDR2: SGDLS and YYNGEE. Deletions cut 4 bases from V and 2 bases from J, with 13 bases between. This chain's CDR3 is CASSPTGSAYEQYF. In DNA form, the CDR3 reads TGTGCCAGCAGCCCCACCGGAAGCGCCTACGAGCAGTACTTC. The full variable domain, completed using reference TRBV9 and TRBJ2-7, is DSGVTQTPKHLITATGQRVTLRCSPRSGDLSVYWYQQSLDQGLQFLIQYYNGEERAKGNILERFSAQQFPDLHSELNLSSLELGDSALYFCASSPTGSAYEQYFGPGTRLTVT.